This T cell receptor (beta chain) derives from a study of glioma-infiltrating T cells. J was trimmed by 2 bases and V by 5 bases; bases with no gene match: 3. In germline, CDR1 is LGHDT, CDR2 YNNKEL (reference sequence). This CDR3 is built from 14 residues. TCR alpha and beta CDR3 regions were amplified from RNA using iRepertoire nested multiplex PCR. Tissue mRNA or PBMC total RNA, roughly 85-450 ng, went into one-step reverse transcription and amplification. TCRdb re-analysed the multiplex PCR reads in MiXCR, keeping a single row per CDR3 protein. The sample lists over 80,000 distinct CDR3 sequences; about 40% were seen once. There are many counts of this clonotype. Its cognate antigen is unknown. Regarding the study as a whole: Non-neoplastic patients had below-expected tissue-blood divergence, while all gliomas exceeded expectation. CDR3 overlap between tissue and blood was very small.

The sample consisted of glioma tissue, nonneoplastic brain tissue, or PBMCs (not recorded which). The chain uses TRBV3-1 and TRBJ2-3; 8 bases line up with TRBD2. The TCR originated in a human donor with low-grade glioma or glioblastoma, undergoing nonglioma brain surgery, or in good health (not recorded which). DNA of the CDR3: TGTGCCAGCAGCGGCGGGGGGAACACAGATACGCAGTATTTT. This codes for CASSGGGNTDTQYF.